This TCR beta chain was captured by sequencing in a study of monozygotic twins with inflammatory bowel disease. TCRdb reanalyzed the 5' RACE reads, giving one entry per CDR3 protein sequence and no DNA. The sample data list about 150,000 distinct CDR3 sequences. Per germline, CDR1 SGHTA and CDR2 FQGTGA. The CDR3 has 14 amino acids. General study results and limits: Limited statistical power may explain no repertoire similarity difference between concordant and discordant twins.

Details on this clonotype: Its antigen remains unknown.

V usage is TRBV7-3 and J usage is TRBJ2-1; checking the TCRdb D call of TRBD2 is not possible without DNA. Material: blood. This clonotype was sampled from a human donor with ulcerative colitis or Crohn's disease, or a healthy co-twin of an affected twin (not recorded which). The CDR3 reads CASSFGTSFNEQFF.